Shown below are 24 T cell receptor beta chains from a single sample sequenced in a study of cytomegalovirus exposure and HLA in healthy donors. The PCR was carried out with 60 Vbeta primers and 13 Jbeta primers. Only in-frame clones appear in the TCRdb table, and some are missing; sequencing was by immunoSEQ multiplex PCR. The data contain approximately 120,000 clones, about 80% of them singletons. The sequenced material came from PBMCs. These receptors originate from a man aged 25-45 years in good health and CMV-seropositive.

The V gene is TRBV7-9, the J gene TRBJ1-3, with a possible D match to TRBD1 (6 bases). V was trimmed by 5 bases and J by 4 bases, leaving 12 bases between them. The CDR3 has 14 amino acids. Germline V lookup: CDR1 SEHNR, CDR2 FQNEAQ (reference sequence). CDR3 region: CASSLQGGGNTIYF. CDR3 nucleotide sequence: TGTGCCAGCAGCCTACAGGGTGGCGGAAACACCATATATTTT.

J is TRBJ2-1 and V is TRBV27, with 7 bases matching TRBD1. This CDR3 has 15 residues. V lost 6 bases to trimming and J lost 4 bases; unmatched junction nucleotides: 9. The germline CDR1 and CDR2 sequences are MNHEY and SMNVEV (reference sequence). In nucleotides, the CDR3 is TGTGCCAGCAGCGCCGGAACAGGGGCTTACAATGAGCAGTTCTTC. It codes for CASSAGTGAYNEQFF.

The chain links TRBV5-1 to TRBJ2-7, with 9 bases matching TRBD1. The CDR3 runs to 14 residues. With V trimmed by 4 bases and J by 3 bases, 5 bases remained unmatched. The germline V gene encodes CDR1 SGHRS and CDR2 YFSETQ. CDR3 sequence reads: CASSPGTGIYEQYF. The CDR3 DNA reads TGCGCCAGCAGCCCCGGGACAGGGATCTACGAGCAGTACTTC. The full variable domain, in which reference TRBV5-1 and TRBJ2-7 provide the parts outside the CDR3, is KAGVTQTPRYLIKTRGQQVTLSCSPISGHRSVSWYQQTPGQGLQFLFEYFSETQRNKGNFPGRFSGRQFSNSRSEMNVSTLELGDSALYLCASSPGTGIYEQYFGPGTRLTVT.

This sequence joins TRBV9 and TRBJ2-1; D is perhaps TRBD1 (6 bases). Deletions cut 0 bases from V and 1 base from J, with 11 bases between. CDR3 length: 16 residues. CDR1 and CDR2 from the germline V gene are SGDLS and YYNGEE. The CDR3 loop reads CASSVATGGSYNEQFF. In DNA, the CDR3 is TGTGCCAGCAGCGTAGCGACAGGAGGATCCTACAATGAGCAGTTCTTC.

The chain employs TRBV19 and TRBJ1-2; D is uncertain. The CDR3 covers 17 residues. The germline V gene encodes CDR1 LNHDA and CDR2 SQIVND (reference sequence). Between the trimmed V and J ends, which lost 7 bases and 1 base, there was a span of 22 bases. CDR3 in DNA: TGTGCCAGTAAATCGAGGAACTCGGGATGGCGTAACTATGGCTACACCTTC. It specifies CASKSRNSGWRNYGYTF.

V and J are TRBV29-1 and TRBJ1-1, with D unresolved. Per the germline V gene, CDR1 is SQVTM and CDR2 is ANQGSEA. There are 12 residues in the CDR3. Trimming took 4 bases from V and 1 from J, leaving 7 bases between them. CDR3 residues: CSVARGNTEAFF. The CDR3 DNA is TGCAGCGTTGCGAGAGGGAACACTGAAGCTTTCTTT.

The CDR3 loop reads CASSLGQGAHPQHF. The CDR3, as DNA: TGCGCCAGCAGCCTTGGACAGGGGGCTCATCCCCAGCATTTT. V and J are TRBV5-1 and TRBJ1-5; 11 nucleotides align to TRBD1. Germline lookup yields CDR1 SGHRS and CDR2 YFSETQ. J gave up 10 bases and V 4 bases, and 7 bases lay outside the gene matches. CDR3 size: 14 residues.

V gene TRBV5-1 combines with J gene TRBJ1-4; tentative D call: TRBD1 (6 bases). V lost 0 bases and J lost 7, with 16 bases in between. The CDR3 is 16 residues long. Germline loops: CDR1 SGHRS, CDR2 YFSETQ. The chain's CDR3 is CASSLGEQGTSEKLFF. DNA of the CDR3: TGCGCCAGCAGCTTGGGAGAACAGGGAACGAGTGAAAAACTGTTTTTT.

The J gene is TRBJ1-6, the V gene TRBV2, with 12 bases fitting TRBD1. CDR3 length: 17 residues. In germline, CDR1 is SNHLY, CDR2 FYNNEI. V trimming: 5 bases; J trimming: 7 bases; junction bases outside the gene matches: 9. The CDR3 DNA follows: TGTGCCAGCAGTTATTTCCCCGGGACAGGGGGCAATTCACCCCTCCACTTT. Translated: CASSYFPGTGGNSPLHF. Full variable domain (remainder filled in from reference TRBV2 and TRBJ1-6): EPEVTQTPSHQVTQMGQEVILRCVPISNHLYFYWYRQILGQKVEFLVSFYNNEISEKSEIFDDQFSVERPDGSNFTLKIRSTKLEDSAMYFCASSYFPGTGGNSPLHFGNGTRLTVT.

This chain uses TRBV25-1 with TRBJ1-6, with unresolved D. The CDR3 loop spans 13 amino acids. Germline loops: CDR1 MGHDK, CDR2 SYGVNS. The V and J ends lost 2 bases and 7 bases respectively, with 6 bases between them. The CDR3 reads CASSEGRNSPLHF. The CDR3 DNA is TGTGCCAGCAGTGAAGGCAGAAATTCACCCCTCCACTTT.

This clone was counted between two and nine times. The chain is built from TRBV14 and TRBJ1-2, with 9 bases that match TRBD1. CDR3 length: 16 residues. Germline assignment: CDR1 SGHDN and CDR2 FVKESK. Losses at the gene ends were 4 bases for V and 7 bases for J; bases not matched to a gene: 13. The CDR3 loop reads CASSPLPGQGVGGYTF. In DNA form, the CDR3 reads TGTGCCAGCAGCCCCCTCCCGGGACAGGGAGTGGGTGGCTACACCTTC.

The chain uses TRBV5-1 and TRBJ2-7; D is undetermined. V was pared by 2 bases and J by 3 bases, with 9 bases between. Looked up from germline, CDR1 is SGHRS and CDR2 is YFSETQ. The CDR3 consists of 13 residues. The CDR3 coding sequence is TGCGCCAGCAGCTTTGATCGGAGCTACGAGCAGTACTTC. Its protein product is CASSFDRSYEQYF.

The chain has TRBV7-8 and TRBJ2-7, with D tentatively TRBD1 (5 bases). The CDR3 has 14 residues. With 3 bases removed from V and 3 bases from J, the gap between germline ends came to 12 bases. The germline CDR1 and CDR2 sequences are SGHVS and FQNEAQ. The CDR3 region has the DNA TGTGCCAGCAGCTTGATCGACAGATACTACGAGCAGTACTTC. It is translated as CASSLIDRYYEQYF.

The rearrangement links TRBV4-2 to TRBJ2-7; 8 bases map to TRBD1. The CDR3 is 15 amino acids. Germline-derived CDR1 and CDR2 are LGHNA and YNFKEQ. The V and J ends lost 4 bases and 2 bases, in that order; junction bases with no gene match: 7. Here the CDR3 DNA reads TGTGCCAGCAGCCTCCTTGACAGGGGCGCCTACGAGCAGTACTTC. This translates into CASSLLDRGAYEQYF.

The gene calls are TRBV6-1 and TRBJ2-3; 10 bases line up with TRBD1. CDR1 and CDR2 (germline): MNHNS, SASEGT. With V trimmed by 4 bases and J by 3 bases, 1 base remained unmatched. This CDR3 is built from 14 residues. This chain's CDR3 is CASSVDRGTDTQYF. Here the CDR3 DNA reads TGTGCCAGCAGTGTGGACAGGGGGACAGATACGCAGTATTTT.

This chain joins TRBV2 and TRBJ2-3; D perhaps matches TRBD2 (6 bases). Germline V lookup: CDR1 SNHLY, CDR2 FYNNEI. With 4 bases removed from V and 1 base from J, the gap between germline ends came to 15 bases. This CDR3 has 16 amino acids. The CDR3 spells CASSGHGTLRTDTQYF. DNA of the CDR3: TGTGCCAGCAGTGGCCACGGGACTCTCCGCACAGATACGCAGTATTTT.

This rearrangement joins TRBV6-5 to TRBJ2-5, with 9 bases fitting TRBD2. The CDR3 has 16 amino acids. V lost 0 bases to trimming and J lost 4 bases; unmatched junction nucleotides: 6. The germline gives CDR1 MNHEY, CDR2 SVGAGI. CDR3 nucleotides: TGTGCCAGCAGTTACTCCCAGCGGGGGGTGGGAGAGACCCAGTACTTC. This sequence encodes CASSYSQRGVGETQYF.

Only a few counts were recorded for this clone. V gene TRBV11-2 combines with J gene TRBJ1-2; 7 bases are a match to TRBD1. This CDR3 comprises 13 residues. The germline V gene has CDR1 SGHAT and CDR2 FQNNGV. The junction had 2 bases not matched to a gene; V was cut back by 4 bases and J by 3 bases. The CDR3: CASSSTGDYGYTF. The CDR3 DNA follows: TGTGCCAGCAGCTCAACAGGGGACTATGGCTACACCTTC. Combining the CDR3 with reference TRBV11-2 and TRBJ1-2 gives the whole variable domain EAGVAQSPRYKIIEKRQSVAFWCNPISGHATLYWYQQILGQGPKLLIQFQNNGVVDDSQLPKDRFSAERLKGVDSTLKIQPAKLEDSAVYLCASSSTGDYGYTFGSGTRLTVV.

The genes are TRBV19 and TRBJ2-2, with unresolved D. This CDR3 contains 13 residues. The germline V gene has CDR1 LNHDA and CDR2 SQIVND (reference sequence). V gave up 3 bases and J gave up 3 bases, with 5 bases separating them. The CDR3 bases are TGTGCCAGTAGTATCGTAGACACCGGGGAGCTGTTTTTT. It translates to CASSIVDTGELFF.

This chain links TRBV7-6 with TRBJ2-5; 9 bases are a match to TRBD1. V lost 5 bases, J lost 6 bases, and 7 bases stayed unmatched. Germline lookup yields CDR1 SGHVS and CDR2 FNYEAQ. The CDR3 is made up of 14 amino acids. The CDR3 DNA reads TGTGCCAGCAGCCCCTCGACAGGGGGGCAGACCCAGTACTTC. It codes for CASSPSTGGQTQYF. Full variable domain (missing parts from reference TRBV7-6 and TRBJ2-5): GAGVSQSPRYKVTKRGQDVALRCDPISGHVSLYWYRQALGQGPEFLTYFNYEAQQDKSGLPNDRFSAERPEGSISTLTIQRTEQRDSAMYRCASSPSTGGQTQYFGPGTRLLVL.

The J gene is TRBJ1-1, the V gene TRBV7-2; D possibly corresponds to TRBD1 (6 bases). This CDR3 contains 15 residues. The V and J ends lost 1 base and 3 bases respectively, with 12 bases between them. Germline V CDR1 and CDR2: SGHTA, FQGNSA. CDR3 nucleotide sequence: TGTGCCAGCAGCTTAGAAGGGGGTGGGGACACTGAAGCTTTCTTT. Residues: CASSLEGGGDTEAFF.

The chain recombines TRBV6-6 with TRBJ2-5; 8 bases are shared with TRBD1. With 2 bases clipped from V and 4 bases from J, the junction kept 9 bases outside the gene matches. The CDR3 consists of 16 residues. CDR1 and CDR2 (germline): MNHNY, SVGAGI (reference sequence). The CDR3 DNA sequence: TGTGCCAGCAGTTACCGGCAGGGGGCTGGGGGAGAGACCCAGTACTTC. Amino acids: CASSYRQGAGGETQYF.

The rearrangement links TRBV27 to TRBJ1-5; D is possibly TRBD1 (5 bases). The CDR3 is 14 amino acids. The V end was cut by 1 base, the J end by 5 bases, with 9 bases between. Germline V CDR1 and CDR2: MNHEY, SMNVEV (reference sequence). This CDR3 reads CASSLLGGDQPQHF. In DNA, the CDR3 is TGTGCCAGCAGTTTATTGGGGGGGGATCAGCCCCAGCATTTT.

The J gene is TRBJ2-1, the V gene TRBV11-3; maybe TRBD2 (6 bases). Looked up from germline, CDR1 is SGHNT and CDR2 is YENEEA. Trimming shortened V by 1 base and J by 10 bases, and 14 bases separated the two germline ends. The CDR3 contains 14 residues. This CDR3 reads CASSLGVGTPEQFF. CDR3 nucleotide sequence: TGTGCCAGCAGCTTAGGGGTAGGGACTCCGGAGCAGTTCTTC.